What follows is one T cell receptor beta chain and its context. Its antigen is undetermined. The repertoire was sequenced with immunoSEQ multiplex PCR; TCRdb's copy has only in-frame clones and lacks some. The table lists approximately 81,000 clones, 83% of them singletons, with 1.3% in the top ten. Combined were second doses at about 4 or about 12 weeks. These data come from a study of T cell responses to AZD1222 COVID-19 vaccine. This CDR3 has 14 amino acids. CDR1 is PRHDT and CDR2 is FYEKMQ in the germline V gene (reference sequence). V was pared by 1 base and J by 2 bases, with 9 bases between. Overall study results and limits: Spike was spanned by vaccine-associated CD4 TCRs, which were dominant at 160-218 and 743-854. No repertoire was sampled before or during the peak T cell response, only after it. Donors skewed white British and female; clonal diversity was possibly underestimated.

Sample: peripheral blood, taken 28 days after the second AZD1222 dose. The clonotype was recovered from an adult who received the AZD1222 COVID-19 vaccine. This sequence joins TRBV13 and TRBJ2-7; D call uncertain. CDR3 protein: CASSLEAGPYEQYF. The CDR3 bases are TGTGCCAGCAGCTTAGAGGCAGGACCCTACGAGCAGTACTTC. Full variable domain (remainder filled in from reference TRBV13 and TRBJ2-7): AAGVIQSPRHLIKEKRETATLKCYPIPRHDTVYWYQQGPGQDPQFLISFYEKMQSDKGSIPDRFSAQQFSDYHSELNMSSLELGDSALYFCASSLEAGPYEQYFGPGTRLTVT.